The 15 T cell receptor beta chains presented below share a single source sample, sequenced in a study of CD8 T cell repertoires and HIV-1 epitope variants. Sequencing was performed with immunoSEQ multiplex PCR; in TCRdb, only in-frame clones are kept and a portion is missing. The top ten hold roughly 42% of the sample, which has thousands of clones, roughly 60% seen once. The antigens these receptors bind are not known. Sample: cultured CD8+ T cells derived from PBMCs. The receptors originated from a male donor with HIV.

V gene TRBV7-9 combines with J gene TRBJ2-2, with TRBD2 matching over 9 bases. After removal of 6 bases from V and 6 bases from J, the junction contained 8 bases not matched to a gene. Looked up from germline, CDR1 is SEHNR and CDR2 is FQNEAQ (reference sequence). The CDR3 has 15 amino acids. The chain's CDR3 is CASRPGLAASGELFF. The CDR3 DNA is TGTGCCAGCAGGCCGGGACTAGCTGCCTCCGGGGAGCTGTTTTTT.

V gene TRBV25-1 combines with J gene TRBJ2-5, with no clear D. The CDR3 is 12 amino acids. The V end lost 1 base, the J end lost 3 bases, and 3 bases lay between the germline ends. Germline CDR1 MGHDK, CDR2 SYGVNS. The chain's CDR3 is CASSEFEETQYF. The CDR3 DNA is TGTGCCAGCAGTGAATTCGAAGAGACCCAGTACTTC.

This clone was detected only a few times. The chain uses TRBV10-3 and TRBJ2-2, with 10 bases fitting TRBD2. The CDR3 sequence is 15 residues long. Per germline, CDR1 ENHRY and CDR2 SYGVKD. The V gene end was trimmed by 3 bases and the J gene end by 7 bases; junction bases not matched to a gene: 5. CDR3 nucleotide sequence: TGTGCCATCAGTGAACCGACTAGCGGGCTCGGGGAGCTGTTTTTT. Translated, it gives CAISEPTSGLGELFF.

The chain carries TRBV9 and TRBJ2-7; D remains unclear. CDR3 length: 15 residues. Germline V gene lookup returns CDR1 SGDLS and CDR2 YYNGEE. Trimming stripped 0 bases from V and 6 bases from J, with 16 bases between. The CDR3 spells CASSVAPGPSGEQYF. The CDR3 DNA reads TGTGCCAGCAGCGTAGCCCCCGGCCCCTCGGGCGAGCAGTACTTC. The complete variable domain, with remaining parts taken from reference TRBV9 and TRBJ2-7, reads DSGVTQTPKHLITATGQRVTLRCSPRSGDLSVYWYQQSLDQGLQFLIQYYNGEERAKGNILERFSAQQFPDLHSELNLSSLELGDSALYFCASSVAPGPSGEQYFGPGTRLTVT.

The V call is TRBV28, the J call TRBJ2-7; TRBD2 agrees at 9 bases. The CDR3 spans 17 residues. V shed 1 base, J shed 3 bases, and the junction held 10 bases outside the gene matches. Germline CDR1 MDHEN, CDR2 SYDVKM. CDR3 protein: CASSLFTGASGNYEQYF. In DNA, the CDR3 is TGTGCCAGCAGTTTATTCACCGGCGCTAGCGGGAACTACGAGCAGTACTTC.

The sample holds a few counts of this clone. Other DNA sequences within the sample encode an identical CDR3. The chain joins TRBV18 to TRBJ1-1; the D is unclear. Deletions cut 3 bases from V and 1 base from J, with 6 bases between. The germline CDR1 and CDR2 sequences are KGHSH and LQKENI. This CDR3 comprises 13 residues. CDR3 bases: TGTGCCAGCTCACCGGGAGCGAACACTGAAGCTTTCTTT. Encoded protein: CASSPGANTEAFF.

The chain is built from TRBV5-1 and TRBJ1-1; TRBD1 matches 12 bases. The CDR3 runs to 16 residues. The junction had 2 bases not matched to a gene; V was cut back by 2 bases and J by 0 bases. Germline V CDR1 and CDR2: SGHRS, YFSETQ. CDR3 coding DNA: TGCGCCAGCAGCTTCGGGACAGGGGGCTTGAACACTGAAGCTTTCTTT. Protein product: CASSFGTGGLNTEAFF.

V gene TRBV2 combines with J gene TRBJ2-7; 8 bases are shared with TRBD1. Germline CDR1 and CDR2: SNHLY and FYNNEI. The junction had 1 base not matched to a gene; V was cut back by 1 base and J by 2 bases. This CDR3 has 14 amino acids. As DNA, the CDR3 is TGTGCCAGCAGTGAAGGGACAGGGACCTACGAGCAGTACTTC. This codes for CASSEGTGTYEQYF.

The chain combines TRBV7-9 with TRBJ2-7, with TRBD2 matching 13 bases. With V trimmed by 1 base and J by 4 bases, 1 base remained unmatched. This CDR3 region has 15 residues. Germline V gene data show CDR1 as SEHNR and CDR2 as FQNEAQ (reference sequence). Here the CDR3 DNA reads TGTGCCAGCAGCTTAGGGACTAGCGGGAGTTACGAGCAGTACTTC. This encodes CASSLGTSGSYEQYF.

This chain's CDR3 is CASSQEIVGSYEQYF. The CDR3 DNA sequence: TGCGCCAGCAGCCAAGAGATCGTTGGATCCTACGAGCAGTACTTC. The chain uses TRBV4-1 and TRBJ2-7; D ambiguous. This CDR3 contains 15 residues. V lost 0 bases and J 1 base, leaving 10 bases between the germline ends. CDR1 is MGHRA and CDR2 is YSYEKL in the germline V gene.

The chain has TRBV5-1 and TRBJ2-7; 11 nucleotides match TRBD1. Germline CDR1 and CDR2: SGHRS and YFSETQ. The CDR3 is 14 amino acids. V lost 4 bases, J lost 3 bases, and 3 bases stayed unmatched. For the CDR3, the DNA is TGCGCCAGCAGCCTTGGGACAGGGGGCTACGAGCAGTACTTC. Translating gives CASSLGTGGYEQYF. Together with reference TRBV5-1 and TRBJ2-7, the CDR3 gives the full variable domain: KAGVTQTPRYLIKTRGQQVTLSCSPISGHRSVSWYQQTPGQGLQFLFEYFSETQRNKGNFPGRFSGRQFSNSRSEMNVSTLELGDSALYLCASSLGTGGYEQYFGPGTRLTVT.

This chain uses TRBV5-1 with TRBJ2-7; TRBD1 or TRBD2 may be the D gene (5 bases each). The CDR3 is 14 amino acids. CDR1 SGHRS and CDR2 YFSETQ come from the germline V gene. V lost 0 bases to trimming and J lost 1 base, with 8 bases between them. In DNA, the CDR3 is TGCGCCAGCAGCTTGGTGGGGGAATCCTACGAGCAGTACTTC. This sequence encodes CASSLVGESYEQYF.

The rearrangement links TRBV6-4 to TRBJ1-6, with D perhaps matching TRBD1 (6 bases). V dropped 5 bases and J dropped 10 bases, with 12 bases sitting between them. Per germline, CDR1 MRHNA and CDR2 SNTAGT. CDR3 length: 13 residues. CDR3 in amino acids: CASSWGGSSPLHF. CDR3 DNA sequence: TGTGCCAGCAGTTGGGGGGGCAGCTCACCCCTCCACTTT.

The chain couples TRBV5-4 to TRBJ2-3; D unclear. The V gene lost 4 bases and the J gene lost 5 bases, with 8 bases spanning the gap. There are 12 residues in the CDR3. Germline V lookup: CDR1 SGHNT, CDR2 YYREEE (reference sequence). The CDR3 DNA reads as TGTGCCAGCAGCCTGGCCCGAGATACGCAGTATTTT. Translating it yields CASSLARDTQYF.

The CDR3 reads CASSYTGELFF. In DNA form, the CDR3 reads TGTGCCAGCAGTTACACCGGGGAGCTGTTTTTT. This sequence joins TRBV11-2 and TRBJ2-2; D uncertain. This CDR3 has 11 residues. With 6 bases removed from V and 3 bases from J, the gap between germline ends came to 2 bases. CDR1 SGHAT and CDR2 FQNNGV come from the germline V gene.